The next 17 T cell receptor beta chains were all read from a single sample in a study of blood T cell repertoires in COVID-19. The protocol was immunoSEQ multiplex PCR, while the TCRdb copy is restricted to in-frame clones and leaves out a portion. The sample consists of some 390,000 clones, 70% to 90% of them appearing once. Input material: peripheral blood. The receptor source for this set is a human donor in a cohort sampled during active COVID-19.

The chain uses TRBV30 and TRBJ2-7; TRBD1 aligns across 8 bases. The CDR3 runs to 13 residues. Germline lookup yields CDR1 GTSNPN and CDR2 SVGIG (reference sequence). Unmatched junction bases numbered 6, after V lost 2 bases and J lost 6 bases. The CDR3 sequence is CAWSPGQGSEQYF. CDR3 in DNA: TGTGCCTGGAGTCCAGGACAGGGTAGCGAGCAGTACTTC.

The rearrangement links TRBV20-1 to TRBJ1-1; D perhaps matches TRBD1 (5 bases). V lost 3 bases and J 7 bases, leaving 6 bases between the germline ends. CDR1 and CDR2 from the germline V gene are DFQATT and SNEGSKA (reference sequence). This CDR3 spans 10 amino acids. The CDR3 protein is CSARGGEAFF. CDR3 nucleotides: TGCAGTGCTAGGGGGGGTGAAGCTTTCTTT.

V is TRBV14 and J is TRBJ1-2; TRBD1 is a possible D gene (5 bases). From germline, CDR1 is SGHDN and CDR2 FVKESK. This CDR3 is 13 amino acids long. With 1 base removed from V and 13 bases from J, the gap between germline ends came to 16 bases. CDR3 residues: CASSQGPGRVLTF. The CDR3 DNA sequence: TGTGCCAGCAGCCAAGGGCCAGGGCGTGTCCTCACCTTC.

The CDR3 sequence: CASSPFKGETQYF. CDR3 nucleotide sequence: TGTGCCAGCTCACCTTTCAAGGGGGAGACCCAGTACTTC. V gene TRBV18 combines with J gene TRBJ2-5, with a weak D call TRBD1 (5 bases). The CDR3 consists of 13 residues. Germline V CDR1 and CDR2: KGHSH, LQKENI. The V and J ends lost 3 bases and 5 bases respectively, with 10 bases between them.

This chain links TRBV19 with TRBJ2-3; no firm D call. V was trimmed by 4 bases and J by 3 bases, leaving 20 bases between them. The CDR3 consists of 17 residues. Germline CDR1 is LNHDA and CDR2 is SQIVND (reference sequence). The CDR3 coding sequence is TGTGCCAGTAGTAAGACTGCCGCCATTTTAGGAACAGATACGCAGTATTTT. Its translation: CASSKTAAILGTDTQYF.

The J gene is TRBJ2-5, the V gene TRBV7-2, with D unresolved. Per the germline V gene, CDR1 is SGHTA and CDR2 is FQGNSA. V dropped 3 bases and J dropped 2 bases, with 19 bases sitting between them. The CDR3 sequence is 17 residues long. CDR3: CASSFSVTAAIQETQYF. Here the CDR3 DNA reads TGTGCCAGCAGCTTTTCAGTCACCGCGGCCATTCAAGAGACCCAGTACTTC.

This chain connects TRBV15 to TRBJ2-1, with TRBD1 matching over 7 bases. The J segment lost 4 bases and the V segment lost 5 bases, leaving 8 bases of the junction unmatched. The CDR3 has 15 residues. Germline V gene lookup returns CDR1 LNHNV and CDR2 YYDKDF (reference sequence). The CDR3 DNA reads TGTGCCACCAGCGCCGGGACAGACCTATACAATGAGCAGTTCTTC. Translation gives CATSAGTDLYNEQFF.

This clone was counted a single time. This sequence joins TRBV16 and TRBJ1-5, with D possibly TRBD1 on 6 matching bases. The germline V gene has CDR1 KGHSY and CDR2 FQNENV. CDR3 length equals 14 residues. The germline V and J ends were trimmed by 5 bases and 4 bases, with 12 bases remaining between them. The CDR3 loop is CASSYSQGNQPQHF. The CDR3, as DNA: TGTGCCAGCAGCTATTCCCAGGGGAATCAGCCCCAGCATTTT.

DNA of the CDR3: TGTGCCAGCAGTTACTCGGGCGACCCTGGAAACACCATATATTTT. It codes for CASSYSGDPGNTIYF. This chain connects TRBV6-5 to TRBJ1-3; D ambiguous. Deletions cut 0 bases from V and 2 bases from J, with 8 bases between. The germline CDR1 and CDR2 sequences are MNHEY and SVGAGI. The CDR3 spans 15 residues.

This clone was counted only a few times. DNA for the CDR3: TGTGCCAGCAGCCAAGATCTCGGAGGCTATAATTCACCCCTCCACTTT. Its protein product is CASSQDLGGYNSPLHF. The rearrangement uses TRBV3-1 (or the pseudogene TRBV3-2) and TRBJ1-6, with D unclear. Trimming took off 0 bases at V and 3 bases at J, with 9 bases between the two ends. The CDR3 totals 16 residues. Germline V CDR1 and CDR2: LGHDT, YNNKEL (reference sequence).

The chain has TRBV3-1 (or the pseudogene TRBV3-2) and TRBJ1-2; possible D gene TRBD1, 5 bases. This CDR3 region has 13 residues. Trimming removed 4 bases at V and 3 bases at J, with 9 bases between. Germline lookup yields CDR1 LGHDT and CDR2 YNNKEL (reference sequence). In DNA, the CDR3 is TGTGCCAGCAGCCCCAGGGAAGACTATGGCTACACCTTC. Translation: CASSPREDYGYTF.

V is TRBV7-9 and J is TRBJ2-7, with 13 nucleotides matching TRBD2. J was trimmed by 2 bases and V by 5 bases; bases with no gene match: 12. The CDR3 contains 18 residues. The germline gives CDR1 SEHNR, CDR2 FQNEAQ (reference sequence). The CDR3 coding sequence is TGTGCCAGCAGCCCTTGGACTAGCGGGAGTGTTTGGCCCTACGAGCAGTACTTC. As protein: CASSPWTSGSVWPYEQYF.

The CDR3 bases are TGTGCCAGCGGGGGGACAGGGGGCGGACGAGGCTACACCTTC. Protein: CASGGTGGGRGYTF. The chain has TRBV19 and TRBJ1-2; 12 nucleotides match TRBD1. V shed 9 bases and J 8 bases; nucleotides not matched to a gene: 10. CDR3 length: 14 amino acids. From germline, CDR1 is LNHDA and CDR2 SQIVND (reference sequence).

The chain carries TRBV28 and TRBJ1-5; TRBD1 matches 11 bases. The length of the CDR3 is 17 residues. V gave up 4 bases and J gave up 2 bases; unmatched junction bases: 7. CDR1 MDHEN and CDR2 SYDVKM come from the germline V gene. CDR3 in amino acids: CASSWDRGDRGNQPQHF. The CDR3 nucleotides are TGTGCCAGCAGTTGGGACAGGGGGGACCGGGGCAATCAGCCCCAGCATTTT.

This rearrangement joins TRBV11-3 to TRBJ2-3, with TRBD2 identical over 9 bases. The V segment lost 3 bases and the J segment 5 bases; nucleotides outside the gene matches: 3. There are 14 residues in the CDR3. The germline V gene encodes CDR1 SGHNT and CDR2 YENEEA. The CDR3 here is CASSLGLAGDTQYF. CDR3 nucleotides: TGTGCCAGCAGCTTGGGACTAGCTGGAGATACGCAGTATTTT.

This clone was observed a handful of times. The chain couples TRBV3-1 (or the pseudogene TRBV3-2) to TRBJ1-1; 10 nucleotides agree with TRBD1. There are 17 residues in the CDR3. Per the germline V gene, CDR1 is LGHDT and CDR2 is YNNKEL (reference sequence). Trimming at V came to 2 bases and at J to 4 bases, leaving 10 bases not matched to a gene. This chain's CDR3 is CASSQQDRGGGATEAFF. CDR3 sequence (DNA): TGTGCCAGCAGCCAACAGGACAGGGGGGGCGGGGCCACTGAAGCTTTCTTT.

V is TRBV10-3 and J is TRBJ2-2; possible D gene TRBD1, 7 bases. From germline, CDR1 is ENHRY and CDR2 SYGVKD. The V end was cut by 3 bases, the J end by 8 bases, with 22 bases between. The CDR3 totals 17 residues. The CDR3 reads CAISDTGGGHLSGELFF. The CDR3 region has the DNA TGTGCCATCAGTGATACTGGAGGGGGCCACTTATCGGGGGAGCTGTTTTTT.